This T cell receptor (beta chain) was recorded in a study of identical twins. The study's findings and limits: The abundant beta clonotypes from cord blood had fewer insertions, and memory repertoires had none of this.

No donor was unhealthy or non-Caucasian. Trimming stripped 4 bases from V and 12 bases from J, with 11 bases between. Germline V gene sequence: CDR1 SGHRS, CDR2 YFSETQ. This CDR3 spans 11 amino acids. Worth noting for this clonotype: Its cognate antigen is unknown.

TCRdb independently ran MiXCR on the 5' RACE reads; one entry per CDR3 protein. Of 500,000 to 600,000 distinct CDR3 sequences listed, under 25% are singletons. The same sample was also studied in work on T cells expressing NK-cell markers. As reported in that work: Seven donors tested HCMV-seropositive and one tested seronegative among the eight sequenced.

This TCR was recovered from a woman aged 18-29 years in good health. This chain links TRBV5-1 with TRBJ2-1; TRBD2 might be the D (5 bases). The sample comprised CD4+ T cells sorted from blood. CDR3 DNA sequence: TGCGCCAGCAGCAGGGAGTCGGGGCAGTTCTTC. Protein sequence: CASSRESGQFF.